The 12 T cell receptor beta chains presented below share a single source sample, sequenced in a study of radiotherapy plus CTLA-4 blockade in lung cancer. Profiled with immunoSEQ multiplex PCR; TCRdb holds only in-frame clones, not every one. The table includes about 110,000 clones, more than 75% detected once. The specimen was peripheral blood, collected from a patient treated with radiotherapy plus ipilimumab. All receptors derive from a human donor with non-small cell lung cancer that progressed on radiotherapy plus ipilimumab. Some clones in this sample may be carry-over from other donors' samples.

V is TRBV6-5 and J is TRBJ1-2, with D perhaps TRBD1 (5 bases). V lost 3 bases to trimming and J lost 5 bases, with 19 bases between them. The germline gives CDR1 MNHEY, CDR2 SVGAGI. The CDR3 loop spans 16 amino acids. CDR3 protein: CASSYGGDTSQYGYTF. The CDR3, as DNA: TGTGCCAGCAGTTATGGGGGTGATACAAGTCAATATGGCTACACCTTC.

The gene calls are TRBV9 and TRBJ2-3; possibly TRBD2 for D (7 bases). Germline CDR1 and CDR2: SGDLS and YYNGEE. The V end lost 4 bases, the J end lost 4 bases, and 19 bases lay between the germline ends. CDR3 size: 16 residues. The CDR3 loop reads CASSSVGGAGADTQYF. For the CDR3, the DNA is TGTGCCAGCAGCTCAGTGGGGGGGGCCGGAGCAGATACGCAGTATTTT.

This clone was seen only a few times. The CDR3 spells CASSYGAGGHFQETQYF. CDR3 DNA sequence: TGCGCCAGCAGCTACGGAGCGGGGGGCCATTTCCAAGAGACCCAGTACTTC. This chain joins TRBV5-1 and TRBJ2-5, with 9 bases aligning to TRBD2. The length of the CDR3 is 17 residues. Trimming removed 3 bases from V and 1 base from J; junction bases left unmatched: 10. Germline CDR1 SGHRS, CDR2 YFSETQ.

The gene calls are TRBV4-3 and TRBJ2-7; 11 bases fit TRBD1. Germline CDR1 reads LGHNA; CDR2 reads YSLEER. Germline trimming cut 1 base from V and 6 bases from J; bases unmatched to any gene: 8. The CDR3 sequence is 16 residues long. This CDR3 reads CASSQVTGQGGLEQYF. The CDR3 DNA is TGCGCCAGCAGCCAAGTAACGGGACAGGGGGGTCTCGAGCAGTACTTC.

The V gene is TRBV11-2, the J gene TRBJ1-1, with 7 bases matching TRBD1. V dropped 4 bases and J dropped 2; count of bases not matched to a gene: 4. Germline CDR1 reads SGHAT; CDR2 reads FQNNGV. The CDR3 totals 14 residues. The CDR3 coding sequence is TGTGCCAGCAGCTATTACAGGGGCAACACTGAAGCTTTCTTT. This sequence encodes CASSYYRGNTEAFF.

This clone was recorded once. The chain employs TRBV5-1 and TRBJ2-3, with D possibly TRBD2 on 5 matching bases. CDR3 size: 18 residues. Trimming shortened V by 2 bases and J by 0 bases, and 19 bases separated the two germline ends. Germline lookup yields CDR1 SGHRS and CDR2 YFSETQ. CDR3 in amino acids: CASSLISVRTQSTDTQYF. CDR3 DNA sequence: TGCGCCAGCAGCTTAATCTCGGTACGGACTCAGAGCACAGATACGCAGTATTTT.

This clone was seen once. The V gene is TRBV14, the J gene TRBJ1-1; unclear D gene. Per the germline V gene, CDR1 is SGHDN and CDR2 is FVKESK. The CDR3 runs 18 residues. V shed 3 bases and J shed 3 bases, with 23 bases lying between them. CDR3 bases: TGTGCCAGCAGCCATCCCCCCTCGATTGGGTGGAGGGACACTGAAGCTTTCTTT. The encoded protein is CASSHPPSIGWRDTEAFF. The entire variable domain, with the rest obtained from reference TRBV14 and TRBJ1-1, is as follows: EAGVTQFPSHSVIEKGQTVTLRCDPISGHDNLYWYRRVMGKEIKFLLHFVKESKQDESGMPNNRFLAERTGGTYSTLKVQPAELEDSGVYFCASSHPPSIGWRDTEAFFGQGTRLTVV.

The chain has TRBV7-6 and TRBJ2-6; D unresolved. Between the trimmed V and J ends, which lost 5 bases and 0 bases, there was a span of 11 bases. The length of the CDR3 is 16 residues. In germline, CDR1 is SGHVS, CDR2 FNYEAQ. The CDR3 protein is CASSARFTSGANVLTF. The CDR3 DNA follows: TGTGCCAGCAGCGCGCGTTTTACCTCTGGGGCCAACGTCCTGACTTTC.

The rearrangement links TRBV7-8 to TRBJ1-5; TRBD1 matches 10 bases. V lost 9 bases to trimming and J lost 4 bases; unmatched junction nucleotides: 3. The germline V gene encodes CDR1 SGHVS and CDR2 FQNEAQ. The CDR3 contains 13 residues. In DNA, the CDR3 is TGTGCCAGTGCGGACAGGGGGAATCAGCCCCAGCATTTT. Protein: CASADRGNQPQHF. Full variable domain (outside the CDR3, taken from reference TRBV7-8 and TRBJ1-5): GAGVSQSPRYKVAKRGQDVALRCDPISGHVSLFWYQQALGQGPEFLTYFQNEAQLDKSGLPSDRFFAERPEGSVSTLKIQRTQQEDSAVYLCASADRGNQPQHFGDGTRLSIL.

This clone was counted a single time. The CDR3 DNA sequence: TGTGCCAGCAGTACCAACCCCCCTGGGACCCAGTACTTC. Amino acid sequence: CASSTNPPGTQYF. The chain is built from TRBV27 and TRBJ2-5, with no clear D. Germline lookup yields CDR1 MNHEY and CDR2 SMNVEV (reference sequence). V lost 5 bases and J 7 bases, leaving 14 bases between the germline ends. The CDR3 length is 13 residues.

The CDR3, as DNA: TGTGCCAGCAGCAACCAGGGTAATGAGCAGTTCTTC. Translated, it gives CASSNQGNEQFF. The V gene is TRBV7-3, the J gene TRBJ2-1; D might be TRBD1 (5 bases). This CDR3 has 12 amino acids. V lost 5 bases, J lost 7 bases, and 9 bases lay in between. Germline assignment: CDR1 SGHTA and CDR2 FQGTGA.

This clone was found once. This chain uses TRBV9 with TRBJ1-5; maybe TRBD1 (5 bases). CDR3 length: 14 residues. CDR1 and CDR2 from the germline V gene are SGDLS and YYNGEE. The V end was cut by 3 bases, the J end by 7 bases, with 14 bases between. CDR3 nucleotide sequence: TGTGCCAGCAGCGGGGCCGAGGGGCGGCAGCCCCAGCATTTT. This gives the protein CASSGAEGRQPQHF.